These 8 T cell receptor beta chains share one sample of origin, sequenced in a study of T cell responses to AZD1222 COVID-19 vaccine. Clones were read by immunoSEQ multiplex PCR, and TCRdb kept only the in-frame ones, dropping some. The sample has about 100,000 clones, roughly 88% seen once. The sample in question was peripheral blood, obtained on day 0 of AZD1222 vaccination. The receptors were gathered from an adult in good health.

This chain joins TRBV9 and TRBJ1-2; a possible D gene is TRBD1 (5 bases). Trimming pared 0 bases from V and 3 bases from J, leaving 9 bases between. Germline-derived CDR1 and CDR2 are SGDLS and YYNGEE. The CDR3 extends over 14 amino acids. Written as DNA, the CDR3 is TGTGCCAGCAGCGTAGCTGGGGCGGACTATGGCTACACCTTC. Translated, it gives CASSVAGADYGYTF. Variable domain in full (rest from reference TRBV9 and TRBJ1-2): DSGVTQTPKHLITATGQRVTLRCSPRSGDLSVYWYQQSLDQGLQFLIQYYNGEERAKGNILERFSAQQFPDLHSELNLSSLELGDSALYFCASSVAGADYGYTFGSGTRLTVV.

This rearrangement joins TRBV13 to TRBJ2-1; D is unresolved. CDR1 PRHDT and CDR2 FYEKMQ come from the germline V gene (reference sequence). The CDR3 loop spans 15 amino acids. The V end lost 3 bases, the J end lost 6 bases, and 15 bases lay between the germline ends. CDR3 amino acids: CASSFLGAQGNEQFF. The CDR3 coding sequence is TGTGCCAGCAGCTTTTTAGGAGCGCAAGGCAATGAGCAGTTCTTC. Full variable domain (missing parts from reference TRBV13 and TRBJ2-1): AAGVIQSPRHLIKEKRETATLKCYPIPRHDTVYWYQQGPGQDPQFLISFYEKMQSDKGSIPDRFSAQQFSDYHSELNMSSLELGDSALYFCASSFLGAQGNEQFFGPGTRLTVL.

There are a few counts of this clone. V is TRBV3-1 (or the pseudogene TRBV3-2) and J is TRBJ1-6; no firm D call. This CDR3 contains 13 residues. V was clipped by 2 bases and J by 7 bases, with 6 bases between them. CDR1 is LGHDT, CDR2 YNNKEL, per germline (reference sequence). CDR3 region: CASSQWLNSPLHF. In DNA, the CDR3 is TGTGCCAGCAGCCAATGGCTAAATTCACCCCTCCACTTT.

This chain connects TRBV6-5 to TRBJ1-2; the D is unclear. CDR3 size: 12 residues. Germline V gene sequence: CDR1 MNHEY, CDR2 SVGAGI. Trimming pared 7 bases from V and 1 base from J, leaving 7 bases between. CDR3 coding DNA: TGTGCCAGCATGACTGATAACTATGGCTACACCTTC. Translated: CASMTDNYGYTF.

The chain employs TRBV7-9 and TRBJ1-6; weak D call: TRBD1 (6 bases). Trimming pared 6 bases from V and 0 bases from J, leaving 12 bases between. The V gene's germline CDR1 is SEHNR and CDR2 FQNEAQ (reference sequence). The CDR3 totals 16 residues. The CDR3 here is CASSPTGSSYNSPLHF. CDR3 coding DNA: TGTGCCAGCAGTCCTACAGGGAGCTCCTATAATTCACCCCTCCACTTT.

The genes are TRBV15 and TRBJ2-3, with D hard to call. The CDR3 covers 14 residues. In germline, CDR1 is LNHNV, CDR2 YYDKDF (reference sequence). Deletions cut 0 bases from V and 6 bases from J, with 10 bases between. CDR3 residues: CATSRDIPPDTQYF. CDR3 coding DNA: TGTGCCACCAGCAGAGATATACCCCCCGATACGCAGTATTTT.

The chain uses TRBV7-2 and TRBJ2-1; 8 bases are a match to TRBD2. Germline V lookup: CDR1 SGHTA, CDR2 FQGNSA. CDR3 length: 16 residues. The V segment lost 4 bases and the J segment 4 bases; nucleotides outside the gene matches: 9. The CDR3 here is CASSSKRAGEYNEQFF. The CDR3 DNA reads as TGTGCCAGCAGCTCCAAGCGAGCGGGGGAATACAATGAGCAGTTCTTC.

The gene calls are TRBV19 and TRBJ1-5; 7 bases map to TRBD1. Germline V gene sequence: CDR1 LNHDA, CDR2 SQIVND (reference sequence). Trimming at V came to 4 bases and at J to 5 bases, leaving 8 bases not matched to a gene. This CDR3 has 15 residues. The CDR3: CASSRGETGYQPQHF. Written as DNA, the CDR3 is TGTGCCAGTAGTAGAGGAGAGACAGGGTATCAGCCCCAGCATTTT. Full variable domain (remainder filled in from reference TRBV19 and TRBJ1-5): DGGITQSPKYLFRKEGQNVTLSCEQNLNHDAMYWYRQDPGQGLRLIYYSQIVNDFQKGDIAEGYSVSREKKESFPLTVTSAQKNPTAFYLCASSRGETGYQPQHFGDGTRLSIL.